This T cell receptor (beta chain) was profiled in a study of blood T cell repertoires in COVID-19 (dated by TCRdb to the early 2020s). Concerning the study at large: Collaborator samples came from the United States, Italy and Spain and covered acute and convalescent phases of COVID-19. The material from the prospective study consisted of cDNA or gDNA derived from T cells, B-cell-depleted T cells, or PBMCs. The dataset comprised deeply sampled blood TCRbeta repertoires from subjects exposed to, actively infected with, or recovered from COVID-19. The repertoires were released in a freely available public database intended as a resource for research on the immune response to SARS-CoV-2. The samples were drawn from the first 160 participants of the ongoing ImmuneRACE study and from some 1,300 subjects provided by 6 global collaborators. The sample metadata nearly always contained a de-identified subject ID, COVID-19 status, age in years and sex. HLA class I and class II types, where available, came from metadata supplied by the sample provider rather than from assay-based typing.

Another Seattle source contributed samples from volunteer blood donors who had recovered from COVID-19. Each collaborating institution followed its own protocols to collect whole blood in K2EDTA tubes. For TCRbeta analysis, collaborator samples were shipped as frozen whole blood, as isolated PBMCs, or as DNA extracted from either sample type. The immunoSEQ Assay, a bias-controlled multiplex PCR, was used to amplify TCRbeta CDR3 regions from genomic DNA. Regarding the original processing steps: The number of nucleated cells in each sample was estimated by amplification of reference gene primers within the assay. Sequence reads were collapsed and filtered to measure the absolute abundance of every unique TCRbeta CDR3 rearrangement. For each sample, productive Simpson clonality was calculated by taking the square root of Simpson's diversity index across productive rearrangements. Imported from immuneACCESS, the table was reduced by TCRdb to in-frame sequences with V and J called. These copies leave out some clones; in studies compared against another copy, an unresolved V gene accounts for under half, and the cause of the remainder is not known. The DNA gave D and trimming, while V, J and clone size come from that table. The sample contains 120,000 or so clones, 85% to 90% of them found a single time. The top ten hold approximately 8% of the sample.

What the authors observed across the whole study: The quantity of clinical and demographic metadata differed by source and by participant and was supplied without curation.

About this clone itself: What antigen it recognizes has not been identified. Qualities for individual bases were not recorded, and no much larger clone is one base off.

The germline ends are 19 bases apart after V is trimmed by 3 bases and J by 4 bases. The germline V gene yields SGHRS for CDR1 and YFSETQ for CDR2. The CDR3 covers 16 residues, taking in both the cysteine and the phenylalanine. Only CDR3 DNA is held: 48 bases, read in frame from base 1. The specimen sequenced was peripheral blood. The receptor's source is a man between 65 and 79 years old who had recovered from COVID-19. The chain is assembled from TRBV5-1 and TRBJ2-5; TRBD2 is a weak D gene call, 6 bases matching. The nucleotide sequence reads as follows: TGCGCCAGCAGCTCAACAGACGGGCTCGGGGGAGAGACCCAGTACTTC. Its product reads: CASSSTDGLGGETQYF.